This T cell receptor beta chain was captured in a study of T cell changes during pregnancy in multiple sclerosis. Data came from immunoSEQ multiplex PCR; TCRdb stores just in-frame clones and leaves some out. Among about 59,000 clones listed, more than 85% were seen once. Germline V gene lookup returns CDR1 SGHNT and CDR2 YYREEE (reference sequence). This CDR3 comprises 14 residues. V lost 3 bases to trimming and J lost 7 bases, with 13 bases between them. Material: peripheral blood, obtained before pregnancy. The rearrangement links TRBV5-4 to TRBJ1-4; D call uncertain. The source is a female donor with multiple sclerosis, enrolled in a pregnancy study. The CDR3 region is CASSYRDTGEKLFF. CDR3 nucleotide sequence: TGTGCCAGCAGCTATCGCGACACTGGTGAAAAACTGTTTTTT. Based on the CDR3 plus reference TRBV5-4 and TRBJ1-4, the full variable domain is ETGVTQSPTHLIKTRGQQVTLRCSSQSGHNTVSWYQQALGQGPQFIFQYYREEENGRGNFPPRFSGLQFPNYSSELNVNALELDDSALYLCASSYRDTGEKLFFGSGTQLSVL.